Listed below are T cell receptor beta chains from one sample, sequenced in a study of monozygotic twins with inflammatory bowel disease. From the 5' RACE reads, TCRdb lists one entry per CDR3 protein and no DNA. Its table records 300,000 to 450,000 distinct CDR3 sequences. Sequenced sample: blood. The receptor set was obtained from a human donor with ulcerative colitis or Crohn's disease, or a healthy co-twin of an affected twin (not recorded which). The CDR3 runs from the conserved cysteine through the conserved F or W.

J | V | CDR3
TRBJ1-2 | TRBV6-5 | CASSFYDSDEDGYTF
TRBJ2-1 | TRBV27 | CASSRDRLTYNEQFF
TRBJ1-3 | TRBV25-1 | CASSGATLIYF
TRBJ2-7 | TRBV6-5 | CASSSTGTSFYEQYF
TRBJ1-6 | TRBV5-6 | CASSLGPPRGNSPLHF
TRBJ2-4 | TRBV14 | CASSHWQAMNIQYF
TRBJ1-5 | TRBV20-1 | CSARVGTGGKQPQHF
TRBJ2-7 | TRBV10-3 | CAIKSVGSTYEQYF
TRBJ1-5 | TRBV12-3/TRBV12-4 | CASSLWGAGGQPQHF
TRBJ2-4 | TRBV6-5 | CASSYSAATKNIQYF
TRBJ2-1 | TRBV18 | CASSPLTSGADNEQFF
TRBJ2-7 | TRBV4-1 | CASSLAPEAYEQYF
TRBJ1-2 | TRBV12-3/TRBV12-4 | CASRPGNYGYTF
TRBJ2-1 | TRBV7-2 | CASRLDGAGGSYEQFF
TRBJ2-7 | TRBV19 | CASSPSSTTGFTYEQYF
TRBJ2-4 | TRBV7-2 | CASSPEGNRENIQYF
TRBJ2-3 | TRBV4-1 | CASSQDITSGSTDTQYF
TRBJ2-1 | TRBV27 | CASSPWRDRGAPGYNEQFF
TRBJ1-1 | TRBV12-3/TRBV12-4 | CASIGGVRNTEAFF
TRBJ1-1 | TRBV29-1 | CSGSQAQGRQNTEAFF
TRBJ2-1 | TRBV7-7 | CASSLGPGYNEQFF
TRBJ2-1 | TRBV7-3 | CASSPLAGGPGTYNEQFF
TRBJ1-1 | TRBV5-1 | CASSLMGAGNTEAFF
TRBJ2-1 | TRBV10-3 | CAISGEGGNYNEQFF
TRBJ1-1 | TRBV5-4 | CASSSPAGKAFF
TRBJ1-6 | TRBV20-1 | CSARDPDPTSYNSPLHF
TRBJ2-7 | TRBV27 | CASSRTGGRYEQYF
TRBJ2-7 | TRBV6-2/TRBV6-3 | CASSYSSGLYEQYF
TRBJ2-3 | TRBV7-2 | CASSSKRGGFTDTQYF
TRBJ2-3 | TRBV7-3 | CASSLSPRTSSDTQYF
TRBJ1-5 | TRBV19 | CASSDRDGDQPQHF